These 28 T cell receptor beta chains were all obtained from the same sample, sequenced in a study of control samples from healthy donors and cancer patients. Sequencing was performed with immunoSEQ multiplex PCR; in TCRdb, only in-frame clones are kept and a portion is missing. The table includes almost 90,000 clones, under 90% detected once. Sequenced input: blood. The receptors were sampled from a woman aged 40 to 50 in good health.

The table lists this clone with a count of one. Distinct nucleotide sequences in the sample also encode this CDR3. The chain has TRBV2 and TRBJ1-1; D ambiguous. Trimming shortened V by 1 base and J by 5 bases, and 8 bases separated the two germline ends. CDR1 and CDR2 (germline): SNHLY, FYNNEI. This CDR3 is 13 amino acids long. In DNA, the CDR3 is TGTGCCAGCAGTGAAGAGGGAAGGACTGAAGCTTTCTTT. Protein: CASSEEGRTEAFF.

The CDR3 DNA reads TGTGCCAGCAGCTTGTTACTGGAGGGGAGTGAAAAACTGTTTTTT. Translation gives CASSLLLEGSEKLFF. This chain connects TRBV5-8 to TRBJ1-4; D possibly corresponds to TRBD1 (5 bases). V lost 1 base and J lost 7, with 14 bases in between. Germline-derived CDR1 and CDR2 are SGHTS and YDEGEE. The CDR3 runs to 15 residues.

This clone was seen only once. This chain links TRBV10-3 with TRBJ2-2, with TRBD1 identical over 8 bases. J lost 6 bases, V lost 5 bases, and 5 bases had no gene match. From germline, CDR1 is ENHRY and CDR2 SYGVKD. This CDR3 is built from 14 residues. DNA for the CDR3: TGTGCCATCAGTAGACAGGGGAAGGCCGGGGAGCTGTTTTTT. Translated, it gives CAISRQGKAGELFF.

This chain joins TRBV29-1 and TRBJ1-2; D unresolved. Trimming pared 4 bases from V and 2 bases from J, leaving 14 bases between. This CDR3 has 14 amino acids. Germline V lookup: CDR1 SQVTM, CDR2 ANQGSEA. CDR3 sequence (DNA): TGCAGCGTTGCCGGGCTGCTGGAAAACTATGGCTACACCTTC. Its protein product is CSVAGLLENYGYTF.

The chain carries TRBV30 and TRBJ1-2, with 11 bases aligning to TRBD1. The trim removed 4 bases at V and 7 bases at J, leaving 11 bases unmatched. CDR3 length: 15 residues. Germline loops: CDR1 GTSNPN, CDR2 SVGIG (reference sequence). This chain's CDR3 is CAWNDKGQGASGYTF. The CDR3, as DNA: TGTGCCTGGAATGATAAAGGACAGGGGGCGTCTGGCTACACCTTC.

V usage is TRBV30 and J usage is TRBJ1-2; D not resolved. This CDR3 has 13 residues. Germline V gene data show CDR1 as GTSNPN and CDR2 as SVGIG (reference sequence). The germline V and J ends were trimmed by 3 bases and 3 bases, with 11 bases remaining between them. The CDR3 reads CAWRGSLDYGYTF. The CDR3 bases are TGTGCCTGGAGAGGCAGTCTCGACTATGGCTACACCTTC.

V and J are TRBV3-1 (or the pseudogene TRBV3-2) and TRBJ2-7; D may be TRBD1 or TRBD2 (5 bases each). The CDR3 extends over 16 amino acids. The V gene lost 4 bases and the J gene lost 4 bases, with 20 bases spanning the gap. CDR1 is LGHDT, CDR2 YNNKEL, per germline (reference sequence). The DNA of the CDR3 is TGTGCCAGCAGCCTCGAAATCGGGACCTTCGCATACGAGCAGTACTTC. Its protein is CASSLEIGTFAYEQYF.

This clone has only a few counts. The chain is built from TRBV4-1 and TRBJ2-6; D perhaps matches TRBD2 (6 bases). The CDR3 has 16 residues. Germline CDR1 MGHRA, CDR2 YSYEKL. The V end lost 1 base, the J end lost 0 bases, and 7 bases lay between the germline ends. The CDR3, as DNA: TGCGCCAGCAGCCAAGTGGAGGGCTCTGGGGCCAACGTCCTGACTTTC. This encodes CASSQVEGSGANVLTF.

This clone was seen only once. The rearrangement uses TRBV5-1 and TRBJ2-7; D possibly corresponds to TRBD1 (6 bases). The CDR3 is 13 amino acids. V lost 0 bases and J lost 6, with 10 bases in between. The germline V gene encodes CDR1 SGHRS and CDR2 YFSETQ. The CDR3 bases are TGCGCCAGCAGCTTGGCCGTGGGGGCCGAGCAGTACTTC. Encoded protein: CASSLAVGAEQYF.

This chain links TRBV30 with TRBJ1-2; possibly TRBD1 for D (5 bases). Germline-derived CDR1 and CDR2 are GTSNPN and SVGIG (reference sequence). Trimming left V 5 bases short and J 4 bases short, with 14 bases between. The CDR3 runs 13 residues. The DNA of the CDR3 is TGTGCCTGGTCGTTACGGAGGGGCTATGGCTACACCTTC. This translates into CAWSLRRGYGYTF.

The chain employs TRBV6-5 and TRBJ2-5, with 14 bases identical to TRBD2. This CDR3 contains 15 residues. CDR1 and CDR2 (germline): MNHEY, SVGAGI. V dropped 6 bases and J dropped 7; count of bases not matched to a gene: 7. The CDR3 region has the DNA TGTGCCAGCAGCCGGGGACTAGCGGGGGAGGGGACCCAGTACTTC. It codes for CASSRGLAGEGTQYF.

The chain is built from TRBV1 and TRBJ2-2; the table's D call, TRBD2, was not checked against the DNA. TRBV1 is a listed pseudogene. The CDR3 is 19 amino acids. DNA for the CDR3: TGCACCAGCAGCCAAGATGAGAGACTAGCGGGGGTGTACACCGGGGAGCTGTTTTTT. It translates to CTSSQDERLAGVYTGELFF.

The rearrangement links TRBV9 to TRBJ1-4; tentative D call: TRBD1 (6 bases). Germline assignment: CDR1 SGDLS and CDR2 YYNGEE. The CDR3 runs 16 residues. Deletions cut 0 bases from V and 8 bases from J, with 17 bases between. The CDR3: CASSVGHRVEREKLFF. In DNA, the CDR3 is TGTGCCAGCAGCGTAGGGCACAGGGTAGAGCGCGAAAAACTGTTTTTT.

The rearrangement uses TRBV6-5 and TRBJ1-1; TRBD1 aligns across 9 bases. V shed 6 bases and J 4 bases; nucleotides not matched to a gene: 3. The CDR3 covers 13 residues. The V gene's germline CDR1 is MNHEY and CDR2 SVGAGI. The CDR3 spells CASSQTGGTEAFF. CDR3 nucleotides: TGTGCCAGCAGCCAGACAGGGGGCACTGAAGCTTTCTTT.

The chain employs TRBV6-5 and TRBJ1-2; no firm D call. CDR3 length: 16 amino acids. The ends were cut back, 0 bases at V and 7 bases at J, with 18 bases in the middle. CDR1 and CDR2 (germline): MNHEY, SVGAGI. CDR3 sequence reads: CASSYSKGAAGGGYTF. The CDR3 DNA sequence: TGTGCCAGCAGTTACTCGAAGGGAGCTGCGGGTGGTGGCTACACCTTC.

This clone came up a few times. The chain recombines TRBV6-5 with TRBJ1-6, with TRBD1 identical over 7 bases. This CDR3 has 13 amino acids. CDR1 and CDR2 from the germline V gene are MNHEY and SVGAGI. The V segment lost 8 bases and the J segment 8 bases; nucleotides outside the gene matches: 6. In nucleotides, the CDR3 is TGTGCCAGCTCCGGGACAGCTCATTCACCCCTCCACTTT. This codes for CASSGTAHSPLHF.

V usage is TRBV5-4 and J usage is TRBJ1-1; TRBD1 matches 10 bases. J was trimmed by 1 base and V by 4 bases; bases with no gene match: 7. CDR1 is SGHNT, CDR2 YYREEE, per germline (reference sequence). CDR3 size: 16 residues. For the CDR3, the DNA is TGTGCCAGCAGCCTACGACAGGGGGCAGGGAACACTGAAGCTTTCTTT. It yields the protein CASSLRQGAGNTEAFF.

J is TRBJ2-7 and V is TRBV7-2; 10 nucleotides agree with TRBD2. The CDR3 length is 15 residues. The J segment lost 6 bases and the V segment lost 5 bases, leaving 10 bases of the junction unmatched. Germline V gene lookup returns CDR1 SGHTA and CDR2 FQGNSA. CDR3 DNA sequence: TGTGCCAGCAGCCCCCGCCCCGGGACTAGCGCCGAGCAGTACTTC. It codes for CASSPRPGTSAEQYF.

This chain uses TRBV14 with TRBJ1-4; D unclear. V was pared by 1 base and J by 8 bases, with 8 bases between. The CDR3 spans 13 residues. CDR1 and CDR2 (germline): SGHDN, FVKESK. The CDR3 nucleotides read TGTGCCAGCAGCCAAGTGGGAGGAGAAAAACTGTTTTTT. Translated, it gives CASSQVGGEKLFF. Supplemented by reference TRBV14 and TRBJ1-4, the full variable domain reads EAGVTQFPSHSVIEKGQTVTLRCDPISGHDNLYWYRRVMGKEIKFLLHFVKESKQDESGMPNNRFLAERTGGTYSTLKVQPAELEDSGVYFCASSQVGGEKLFFGSGTQLSVL.

This clone was observed a few times. The chain uses TRBV6-2 or TRBV6-3 and TRBJ1-5; 8 bases match TRBD1. The germline CDR1 and CDR2 sequences are MNHEY and SVGEGT. Trimming cost V 3 bases and J 0 bases; bases outside gene matches: 4. The CDR3 covers 16 residues. This CDR3 reads CASSYPGQGSNQPQHF. CDR3 DNA: TGTGCCAGCAGTTATCCCGGACAGGGTAGCAATCAGCCCCAGCATTTT.

This clone was observed a few times. The DNA of the CDR3 is TGTGCCAGTAATACAGGGTCCAATCAGCCCCAGCATTTT. This gives the protein CASNTGSNQPQHF. This chain joins TRBV19 and TRBJ1-5, with D possibly TRBD1 on 6 matching bases. Germline V gives CDR1 LNHDA, CDR2 SQIVND (reference sequence). Trimming removed 7 bases at V and 3 bases at J, with 10 bases between. This CDR3 comprises 13 residues.

This clone appeared a single time. The V call is TRBV7-2, the J call TRBJ2-7, with TRBD2 matching over 7 bases. The CDR3 totals 13 residues. The junction had 3 bases not matched to a gene; V was cut back by 2 bases and J by 5 bases. Germline CDR1 reads SGHTA; CDR2 reads FQGNSA. In DNA, the CDR3 is TGTGCCAGCAGCTTATGGGGGGGGAACGAGCAGTACTTC. Translating it yields CASSLWGGNEQYF.

The chain combines TRBV5-4 with TRBJ1-1; a weak D match, TRBD1 (5 bases). The V and J ends lost 4 bases and 0 bases respectively, with 13 bases between them. CDR3 length equals 15 residues. The germline V gene encodes CDR1 SGHNT and CDR2 YYREEE (reference sequence). The CDR3 DNA reads as TGTGCCAGCAGCCCCCCTCAGGGATTGAACACTGAAGCTTTCTTT. Translating it yields CASSPPQGLNTEAFF.

The V call is TRBV13, the J call TRBJ2-2; perhaps TRBD2 as D (7 bases). V was cut by 4 bases and J by 0 bases, with 9 bases left in between. The CDR3 is made up of 15 amino acids. The germline V gene has CDR1 PRHDT and CDR2 FYEKMQ (reference sequence). The CDR3 DNA sequence: TGTGCCAGCAGCTCGGGGGGCTCGAACACCGGGGAGCTGTTTTTT. Amino acid sequence: CASSSGGSNTGELFF. Looking up the rest from reference TRBV13 and TRBJ2-2 gives the full variable domain: AAGVIQSPRHLIKEKRETATLKCYPIPRHDTVYWYQQGPGQDPQFLISFYEKMQSDKGSIPDRFSAQQFSDYHSELNMSSLELGDSALYFCASSSGGSNTGELFFGEGSRLTVL.

The chain combines TRBV5-5 with TRBJ2-2, with 10 nucleotides matching TRBD2. Trimming removed 0 bases from V and 0 bases from J; junction bases left unmatched: 5. Germline lookup yields CDR1 SGHKS and CDR2 YYEKEE (reference sequence). CDR3 length: 18 residues. The CDR3 here is CASSLVSGGSANTGELFF. The CDR3 DNA reads as TGTGCCAGCAGCTTGGTTAGCGGGGGGTCCGCGAACACCGGGGAGCTGTTTTTT.

The sample holds a few counts of this clone. The chain couples TRBV4-1 to TRBJ1-2; 7 bases align to TRBD1. Losses at the gene ends were 4 bases for V and 6 bases for J; bases not matched to a gene: 11. Germline CDR1 is MGHRA and CDR2 is YSYEKL. This CDR3 spans 15 amino acids. The CDR3 sequence is CASSPQTGIGDGYTF. Here the CDR3 DNA reads TGCGCCAGCAGCCCGCAGACAGGGATTGGAGATGGCTACACCTTC.

A single count supports this clone. The chain links TRBV13 to TRBJ1-2, with TRBD1 identical over 7 bases. V shed 4 bases and J 6 bases; nucleotides not matched to a gene: 17. Germline lookup yields CDR1 PRHDT and CDR2 FYEKMQ (reference sequence). This CDR3 is built from 17 residues. The CDR3 reads CASSSGTVDGQVDGYTF. The CDR3 region has the DNA TGTGCCAGCAGCTCCGGGACAGTAGACGGCCAGGTCGATGGCTACACCTTC.

Here the CDR3 reads CASSYQTGTSTDTQYF. The CDR3 DNA is TGTGCCAGCAGTTACCAGACAGGGACTAGCACAGATACGCAGTATTTT. The chain joins TRBV6-5 to TRBJ2-3; perhaps TRBD1 as D (7 bases). Germline-derived CDR1 and CDR2 are MNHEY and SVGAGI. V was clipped by 2 bases and J by 0 bases, with 12 bases between them. The CDR3 is 16 amino acids.